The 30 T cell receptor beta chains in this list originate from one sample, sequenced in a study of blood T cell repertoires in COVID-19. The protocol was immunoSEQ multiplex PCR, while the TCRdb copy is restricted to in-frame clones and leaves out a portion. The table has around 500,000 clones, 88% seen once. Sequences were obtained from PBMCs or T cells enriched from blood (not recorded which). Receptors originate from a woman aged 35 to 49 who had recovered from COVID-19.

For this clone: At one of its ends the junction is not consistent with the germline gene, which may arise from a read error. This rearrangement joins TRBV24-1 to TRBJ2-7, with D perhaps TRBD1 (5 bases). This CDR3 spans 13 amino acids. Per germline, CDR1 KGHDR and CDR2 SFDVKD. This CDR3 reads CAISDSYSYEQYF. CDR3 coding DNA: TGTGCCATCAGTGACAGTTACTCCTACGAGCAGTACTTC.

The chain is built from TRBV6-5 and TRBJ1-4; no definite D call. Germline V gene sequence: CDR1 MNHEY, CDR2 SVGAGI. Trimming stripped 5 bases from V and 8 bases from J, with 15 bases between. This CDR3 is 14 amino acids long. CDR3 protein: CASSTPGGVEKLFF. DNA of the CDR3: TGTGCCAGCAGTACCCCAGGAGGAGTGGAAAAACTGTTTTTT.

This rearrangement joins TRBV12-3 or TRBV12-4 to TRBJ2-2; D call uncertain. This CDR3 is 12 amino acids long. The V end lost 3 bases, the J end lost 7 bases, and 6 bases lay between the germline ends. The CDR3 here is CASSFPGGELFF. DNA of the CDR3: TGTGCCAGCAGTTTCCCGGGCGGGGAGCTGTTTTTT.

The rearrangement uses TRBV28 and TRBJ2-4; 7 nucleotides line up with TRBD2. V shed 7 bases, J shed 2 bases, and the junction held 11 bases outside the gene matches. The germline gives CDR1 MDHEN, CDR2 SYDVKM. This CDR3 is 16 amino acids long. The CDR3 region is CASTPRRGTTKNIQYF. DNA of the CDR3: TGTGCCAGCACCCCTCGGCGAGGGACTACCAAAAACATTCAGTACTTC. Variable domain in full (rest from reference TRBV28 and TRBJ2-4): DVKVTQSSRYLVKRTGEKVFLECVQDMDHENMFWYRQDPGLGLRLIYFSYDVKMKEKGDIPEGYSVSREKKERFSLILESASTNQTSMYLCASTPRRGTTKNIQYFGAGTRLSVL.

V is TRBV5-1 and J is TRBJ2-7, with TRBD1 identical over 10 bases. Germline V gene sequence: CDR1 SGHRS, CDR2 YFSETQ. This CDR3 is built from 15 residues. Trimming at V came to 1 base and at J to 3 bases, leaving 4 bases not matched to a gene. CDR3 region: CASSLLGTGDYEQYF. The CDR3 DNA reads TGCGCCAGCAGCTTGTTAGGGACAGGGGACTACGAGCAGTACTTC.

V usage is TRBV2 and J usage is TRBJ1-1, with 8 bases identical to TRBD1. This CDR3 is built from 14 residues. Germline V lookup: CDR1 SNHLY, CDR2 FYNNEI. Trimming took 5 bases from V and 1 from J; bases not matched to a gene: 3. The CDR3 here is CASSTQGGNTEAFF. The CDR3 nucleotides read TGTGCCAGCAGTACACAGGGGGGGAACACTGAAGCTTTCTTT.

The CDR3 DNA sequence: TGCAGCGTTGTTGCGCAGGGAACCACCGGGGAGCTGTTTTTT. Residues: CSVVAQGTTGELFF. This rearrangement joins TRBV29-1 to TRBJ2-2, with D possibly TRBD1 on 5 matching bases. V lost 4 bases, J lost 4 bases, and 13 bases lay in between. There are 14 residues in the CDR3. Germline CDR1 reads SQVTM; CDR2 reads ANQGSEA.

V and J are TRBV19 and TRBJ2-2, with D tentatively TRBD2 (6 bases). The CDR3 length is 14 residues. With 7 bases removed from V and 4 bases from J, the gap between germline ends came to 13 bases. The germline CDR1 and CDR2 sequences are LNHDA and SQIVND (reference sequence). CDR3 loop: CASKGTHFTGELFF. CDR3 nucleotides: TGTGCCAGTAAGGGGACTCACTTCACCGGGGAGCTGTTTTTT.

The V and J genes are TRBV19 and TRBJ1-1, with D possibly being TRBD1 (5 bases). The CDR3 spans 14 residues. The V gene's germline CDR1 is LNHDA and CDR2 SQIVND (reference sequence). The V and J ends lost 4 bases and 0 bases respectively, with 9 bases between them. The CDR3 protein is CASSTQEMNTEAFF. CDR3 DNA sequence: TGTGCCAGTAGTACACAGGAGATGAACACTGAAGCTTTCTTT.

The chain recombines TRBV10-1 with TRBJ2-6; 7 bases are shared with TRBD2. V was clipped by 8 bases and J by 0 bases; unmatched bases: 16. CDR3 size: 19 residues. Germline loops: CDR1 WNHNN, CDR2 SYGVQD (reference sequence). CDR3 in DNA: TGCGCCAGCCACCATCGCGGGAGACCCGGGATCTCTGGGGCCAACGTCCTGACTTTC. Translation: CASHHRGRPGISGANVLTF.

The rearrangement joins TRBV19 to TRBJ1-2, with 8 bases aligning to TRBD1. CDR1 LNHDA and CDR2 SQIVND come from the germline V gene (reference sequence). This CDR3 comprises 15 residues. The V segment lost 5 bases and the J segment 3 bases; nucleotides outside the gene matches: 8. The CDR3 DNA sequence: TGTGCCAGTAGTTCGCAGGGGGCACCCTACTATGGCTACACCTTC. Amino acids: CASSSQGAPYYGYTF.

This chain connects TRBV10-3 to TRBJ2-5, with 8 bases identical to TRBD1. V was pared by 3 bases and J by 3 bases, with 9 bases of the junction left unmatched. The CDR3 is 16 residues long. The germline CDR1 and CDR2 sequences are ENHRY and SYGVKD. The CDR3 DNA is TGTGCCATCAGTGACGTACTCCGGGACAGGAAAGAGACCCAGTACTTC. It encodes CAISDVLRDRKETQYF.

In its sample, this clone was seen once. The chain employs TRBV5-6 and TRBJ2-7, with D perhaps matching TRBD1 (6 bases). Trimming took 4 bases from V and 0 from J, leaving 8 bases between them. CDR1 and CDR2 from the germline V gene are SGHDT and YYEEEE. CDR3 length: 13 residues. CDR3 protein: CASSRTVSYEQYF. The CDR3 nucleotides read TGTGCCAGCAGCCGGACAGTCTCCTACGAGCAGTACTTC.

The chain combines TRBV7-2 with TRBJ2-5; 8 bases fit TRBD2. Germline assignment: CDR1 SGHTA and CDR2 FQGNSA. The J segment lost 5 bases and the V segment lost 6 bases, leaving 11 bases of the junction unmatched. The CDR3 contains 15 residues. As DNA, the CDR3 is TGTGCCAGCAGGCCTCACGGGACTAGAGGGGAGACCCAGTACTTC. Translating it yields CASRPHGTRGETQYF.

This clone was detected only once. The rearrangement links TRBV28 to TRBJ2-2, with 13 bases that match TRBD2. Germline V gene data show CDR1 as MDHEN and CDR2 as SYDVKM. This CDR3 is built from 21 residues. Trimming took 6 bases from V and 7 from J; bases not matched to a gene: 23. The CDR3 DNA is TGTGCCAGCAGCTCTTCCGGGACAGGGCGGACTAGCGGGAGCGGTATCGGGGAGCTGTTTTTT. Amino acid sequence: CASSSSGTGRTSGSGIGELFF.

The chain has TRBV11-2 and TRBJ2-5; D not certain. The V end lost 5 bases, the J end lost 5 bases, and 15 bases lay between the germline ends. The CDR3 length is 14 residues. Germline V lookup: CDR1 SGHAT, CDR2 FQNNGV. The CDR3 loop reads CASSPRSGEETQYF. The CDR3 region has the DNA TGTGCCAGCAGCCCACGTTCAGGCGAGGAGACCCAGTACTTC.

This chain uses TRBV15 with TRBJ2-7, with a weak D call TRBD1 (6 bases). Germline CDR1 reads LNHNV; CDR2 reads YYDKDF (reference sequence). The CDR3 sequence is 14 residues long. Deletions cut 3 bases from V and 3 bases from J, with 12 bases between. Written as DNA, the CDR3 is TGTGCCACCAGCAGGGACAGCGAGTTCTACGAGCAGTACTTC. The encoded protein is CATSRDSEFYEQYF.

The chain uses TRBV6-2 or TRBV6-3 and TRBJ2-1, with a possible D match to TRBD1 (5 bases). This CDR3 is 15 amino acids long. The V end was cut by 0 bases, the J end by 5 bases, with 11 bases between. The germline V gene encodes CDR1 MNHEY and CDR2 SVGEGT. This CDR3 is CASSYSGERDNEQFF. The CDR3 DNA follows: TGTGCCAGCAGTTACTCAGGGGAACGGGACAATGAGCAGTTCTTC.

CDR3 DNA sequence: TGTGCCAGCAGTTACAGCCCAGAAAACTCTGGGGCCAACGTCCTGACTTTC. Translating gives CASSYSPENSGANVLTF. The V and J genes are TRBV27 and TRBJ2-6; D remains ambiguous. The germline gives CDR1 MNHEY, CDR2 SMNVEV (reference sequence). The ends were cut back, 4 bases at V and 0 bases at J, with 13 bases in the middle. The CDR3 extends over 17 amino acids.

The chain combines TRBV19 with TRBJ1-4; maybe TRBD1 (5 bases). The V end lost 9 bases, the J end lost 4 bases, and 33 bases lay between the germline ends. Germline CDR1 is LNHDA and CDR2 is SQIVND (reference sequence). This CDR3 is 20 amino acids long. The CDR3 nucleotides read TGTGCCAGCAGAGACTTATGGGCCCGACAGACAAACCCGCTTAATGAAAAACTGTTTTTT. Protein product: CASRDLWARQTNPLNEKLFF.

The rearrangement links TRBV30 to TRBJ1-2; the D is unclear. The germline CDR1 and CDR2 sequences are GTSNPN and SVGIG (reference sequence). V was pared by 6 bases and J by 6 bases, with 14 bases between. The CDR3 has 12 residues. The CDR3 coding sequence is TGTGCCTGTCCGGGATACAAAAATGGCTACACCTTC. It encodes CACPGYKNGYTF.

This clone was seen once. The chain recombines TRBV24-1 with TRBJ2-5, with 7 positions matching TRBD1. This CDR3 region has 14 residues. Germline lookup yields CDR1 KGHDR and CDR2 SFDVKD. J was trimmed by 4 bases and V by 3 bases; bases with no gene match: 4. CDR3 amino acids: CATSDPTGRETQYF. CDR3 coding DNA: TGTGCCACCAGTGATCCGACAGGGAGAGAGACCCAGTACTTC.

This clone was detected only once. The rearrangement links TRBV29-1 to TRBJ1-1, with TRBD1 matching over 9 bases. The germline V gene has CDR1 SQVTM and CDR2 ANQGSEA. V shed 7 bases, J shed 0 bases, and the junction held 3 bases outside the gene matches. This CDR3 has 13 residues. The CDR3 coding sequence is TGCAGCGCTAGACAGGGGGTGAACACTGAAGCTTTCTTT. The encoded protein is CSARQGVNTEAFF.

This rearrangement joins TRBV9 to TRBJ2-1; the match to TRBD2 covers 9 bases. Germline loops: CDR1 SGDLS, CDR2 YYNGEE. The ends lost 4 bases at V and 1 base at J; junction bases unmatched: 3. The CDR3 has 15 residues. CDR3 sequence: CASSITSGSYNEQFF. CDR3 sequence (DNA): TGTGCCAGCAGCATTACTAGCGGGTCCTACAATGAGCAGTTCTTC.

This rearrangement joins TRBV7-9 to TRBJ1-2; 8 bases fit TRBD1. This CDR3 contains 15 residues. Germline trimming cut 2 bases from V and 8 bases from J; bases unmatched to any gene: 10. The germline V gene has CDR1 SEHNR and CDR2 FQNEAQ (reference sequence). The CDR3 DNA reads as TGTGCCAGCAGCTTATTGAGGACAGGGACGGGAGGCTACACCTTC. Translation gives CASSLLRTGTGGYTF.

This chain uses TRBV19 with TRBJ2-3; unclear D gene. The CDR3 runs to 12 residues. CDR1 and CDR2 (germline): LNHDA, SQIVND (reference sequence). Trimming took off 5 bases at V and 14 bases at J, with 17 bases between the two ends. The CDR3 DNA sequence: TGTGCCAGTAGTGTAACTCCGTTTATGCCGTATTTT. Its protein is CASSVTPFMPYF.

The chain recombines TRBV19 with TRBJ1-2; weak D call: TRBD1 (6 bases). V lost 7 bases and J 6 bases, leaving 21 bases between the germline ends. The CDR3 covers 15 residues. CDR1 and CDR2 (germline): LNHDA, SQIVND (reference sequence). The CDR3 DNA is TGTGCCAGTACCCTAGAAGGGGGGGAACAGAATGGCTACACCTTC. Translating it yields CASTLEGGEQNGYTF.

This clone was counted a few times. For the CDR3, the DNA is TGTGCCAGTAGTCTACAGGTGGCAGATACGCAGTATTTT. Translated, it gives CASSLQVADTQYF. The chain combines TRBV19 with TRBJ2-3; maybe TRBD1 (5 bases). The CDR3 totals 13 residues. CDR1 LNHDA and CDR2 SQIVND come from the germline V gene (reference sequence). Trimming stripped 5 bases from V and 4 bases from J, with 10 bases between.

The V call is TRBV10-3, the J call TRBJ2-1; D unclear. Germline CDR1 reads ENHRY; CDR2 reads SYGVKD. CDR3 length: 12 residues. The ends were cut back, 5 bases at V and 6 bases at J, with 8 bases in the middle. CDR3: CAISTRINEQFF. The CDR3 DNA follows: TGTGCCATCAGTACACGTATCAATGAGCAGTTCTTC.

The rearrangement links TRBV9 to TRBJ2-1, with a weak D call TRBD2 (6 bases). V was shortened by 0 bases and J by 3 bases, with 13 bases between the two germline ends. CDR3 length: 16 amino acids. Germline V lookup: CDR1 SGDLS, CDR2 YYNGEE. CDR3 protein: CASSVDPAGLYNEQFF. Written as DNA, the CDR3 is TGTGCCAGCAGCGTAGACCCAGCGGGCCTCTACAATGAGCAGTTCTTC. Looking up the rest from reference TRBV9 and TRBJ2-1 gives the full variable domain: DSGVTQTPKHLITATGQRVTLRCSPRSGDLSVYWYQQSLDQGLQFLIQYYNGEERAKGNILERFSAQQFPDLHSELNLSSLELGDSALYFCASSVDPAGLYNEQFFGPGTRLTVL.